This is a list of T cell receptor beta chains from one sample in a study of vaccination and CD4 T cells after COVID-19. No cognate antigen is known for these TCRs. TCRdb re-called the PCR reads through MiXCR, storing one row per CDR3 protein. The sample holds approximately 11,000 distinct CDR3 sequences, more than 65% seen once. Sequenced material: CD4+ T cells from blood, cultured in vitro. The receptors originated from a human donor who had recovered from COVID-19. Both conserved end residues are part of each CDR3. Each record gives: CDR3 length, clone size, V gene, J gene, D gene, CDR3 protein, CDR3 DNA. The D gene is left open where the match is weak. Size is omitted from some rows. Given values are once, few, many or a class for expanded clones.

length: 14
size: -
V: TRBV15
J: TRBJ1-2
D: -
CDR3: CATSRARDDVGYTF
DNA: TGTGCCACCAGCAGAGCCCGTGATGATGTTGGCTACACCTTC

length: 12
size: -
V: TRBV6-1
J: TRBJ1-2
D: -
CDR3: CALGGEPYGYTF
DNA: TGTGCCCTGGGAGGGGAGCCATATGGCTACACCTTC

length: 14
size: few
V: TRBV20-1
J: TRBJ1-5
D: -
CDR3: CSARVSRGNQPQHF
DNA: TGCAGTGCTAGAGTTTCTAGAGGCAATCAGCCCCAGCATTTT

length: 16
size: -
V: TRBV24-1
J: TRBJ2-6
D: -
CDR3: CATSDPTGSGANVLTF
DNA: TGTGCCACCAGTGATCCTACAGGGTCTGGGGCCAACGTCCTGACTTTC

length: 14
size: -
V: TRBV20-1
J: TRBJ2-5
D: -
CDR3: CSAGSPRRWETQYF
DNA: TGCAGTGCTGGTAGCCCGCGAAGATGGGAGACCCAGTACTTC

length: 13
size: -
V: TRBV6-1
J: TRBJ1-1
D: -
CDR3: CASRRGGSTEAFF
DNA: TGTGCCAGCAGGAGAGGGGGGAGTACTGAAGCTTTCTTT

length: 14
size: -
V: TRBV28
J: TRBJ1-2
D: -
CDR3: CASTPPEGNYGYTF
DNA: TGTGCCAGCACCCCACCAGAGGGGAACTATGGCTACACCTTC

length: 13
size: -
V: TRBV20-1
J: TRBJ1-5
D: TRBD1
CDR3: CSARDQGVQPQHF
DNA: TGCAGTGCTAGAGACCAGGGGGTTCAGCCCCAGCATTTT

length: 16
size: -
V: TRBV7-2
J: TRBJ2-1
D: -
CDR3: CASSLAVRSSGNEQFF
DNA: TGTGCCAGCAGCTTAGCAGTGCGGAGTTCGGGCAATGAGCAGTTCTTC

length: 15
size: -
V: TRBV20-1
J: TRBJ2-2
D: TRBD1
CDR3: CSARGQGALTGELFF
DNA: TGCAGTGCCAGGGGACAGGGGGCACTCACCGGGGAGCTGTTTTTT

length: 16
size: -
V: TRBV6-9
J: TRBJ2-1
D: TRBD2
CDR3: CASNTILAGGLAEQFF
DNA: TGTGCCAGCAATACCATACTAGCGGGAGGACTTGCTGAGCAGTTCTTC

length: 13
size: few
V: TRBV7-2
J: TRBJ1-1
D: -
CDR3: CASSPERYRGAFF
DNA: TGTGCCAGCAGTCCTGAGAGATATAGGGGAGCTTTCTTT

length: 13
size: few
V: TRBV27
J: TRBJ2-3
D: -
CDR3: CASSRLGLDTQYF
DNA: TGTGCCAGCAGTAGACTAGGGCTGGATACGCAGTATTTT

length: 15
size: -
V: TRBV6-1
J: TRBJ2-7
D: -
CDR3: CASSEWGRGPYEQYF
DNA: TGTGCCAGCAGTGAATGGGGCAGGGGACCATACGAGCAGTACTTC

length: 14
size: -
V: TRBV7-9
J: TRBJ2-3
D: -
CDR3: CASSLTVDADTQYF
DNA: TGTGCCAGCAGCTTGACCGTGGACGCAGATACGCAGTATTTT

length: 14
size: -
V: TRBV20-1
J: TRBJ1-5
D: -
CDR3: CSARPWQDGQPQHF
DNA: TGCAGTGCTAGACCCTGGCAGGATGGTCAGCCCCAGCATTTT

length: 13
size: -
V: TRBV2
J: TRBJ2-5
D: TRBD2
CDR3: CASSSGIGETQYF
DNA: TGTGCCAGCAGTAGCGGGATTGGAGAGACCCAGTACTTC

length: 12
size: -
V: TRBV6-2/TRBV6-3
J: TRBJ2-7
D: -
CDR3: CASTASEREQYF
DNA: TGTGCCAGCACGGCTAGCGAGCGGGAGCAGTACTTC

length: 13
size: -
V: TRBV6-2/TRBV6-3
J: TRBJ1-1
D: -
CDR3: CASSQQGNTEAFF
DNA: TGTGCCAGCAGTCAACAGGGGAACACTGAAGCTTTCTTT

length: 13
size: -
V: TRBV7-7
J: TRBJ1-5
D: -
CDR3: CASSLDVHQPQHF
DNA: TGTGCCAGCAGCTTAGACGTTCATCAGCCCCAGCATTTT

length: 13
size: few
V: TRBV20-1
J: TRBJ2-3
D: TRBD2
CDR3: CSELAGHTDTQYF
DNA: TGCAGTGAACTAGCGGGGCACACAGATACGCAGTATTTT

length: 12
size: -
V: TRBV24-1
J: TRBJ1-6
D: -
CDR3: CATSDGPRTLHF
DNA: TGTGCCACCAGTGATGGCCCCCGGACCCTCCACTTT

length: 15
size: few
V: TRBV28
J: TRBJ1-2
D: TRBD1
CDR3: CASSPGTGANYGYTF
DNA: TGTGCCAGCAGTCCCGGGACAGGGGCAAACTATGGCTACACCTTC

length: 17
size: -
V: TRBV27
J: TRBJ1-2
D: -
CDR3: CASSPGTDWWVRDGYTF
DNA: TGTGCCAGCAGTCCCGGGACGGACTGGTGGGTAAGAGATGGCTACACCTTC

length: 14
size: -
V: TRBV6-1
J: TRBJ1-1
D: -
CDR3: CASRRGRGNTEAFF
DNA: TGTGCCAGCAGAAGGGGACGGGGGAACACTGAAGCTTTCTTT

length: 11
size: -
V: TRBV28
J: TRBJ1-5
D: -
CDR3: CASSGDQPQHF
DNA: TGTGCCAGCAGCGGTGATCAGCCCCAGCATTTT

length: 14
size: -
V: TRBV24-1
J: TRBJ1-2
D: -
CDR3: CATSDLSRGHGYTF
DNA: TGTGCCACCAGTGATTTGAGCAGGGGCCATGGCTACACCTTC

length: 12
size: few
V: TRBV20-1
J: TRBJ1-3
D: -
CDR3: CSAPLGGNTIYF
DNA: TGCAGTGCCCCTCTAGGTGGAAACACCATATATTTT

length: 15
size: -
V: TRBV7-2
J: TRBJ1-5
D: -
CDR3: CASSREGGSNQPQHF
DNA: TGTGCCAGCAGCCGAGAAGGGGGTAGCAATCAGCCCCAGCATTTT

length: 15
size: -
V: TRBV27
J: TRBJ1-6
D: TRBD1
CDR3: CASSEPRTGNSPLHF
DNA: TGTGCCAGCAGTGAACCCCGGACAGGGAATTCACCCCTCCACTTT

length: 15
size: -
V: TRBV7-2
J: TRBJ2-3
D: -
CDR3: CASSLSLAARDTQYF
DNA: TGTGCCAGCAGCTTATCACTAGCTGCCCGGGATACGCAGTATTTT

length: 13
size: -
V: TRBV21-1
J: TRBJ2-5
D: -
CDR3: CASSRTGQETQYF
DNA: TGTGCCAGCTCCCGGACAGGCCAAGAGACCCAGTACTTC